This TCR beta chain was obtained from a study of blood T cell repertoires in COVID-19. In the original analysis: The assay estimated nucleated cells by amplifying reference gene primers. This table comes from immunoSEQ multiplex PCR, and its TCRdb copy is limited to in-frame clones, with some not included. V and J calls and clone size are copied from that table; D and trimming were computed from the DNA. The sample holds 200,000 to 250,000 clones; roughly 90% are singletons and the top ten take 2.1%. The CDR3 has 14 residues. CDR1 is GTSNPN, CDR2 SVGIG, per germline (reference sequence). V was trimmed by 1 base and J by 6 bases, leaving 13 bases between them.

The source is a woman between 40 and 55 years old who had recovered from COVID-19. V and J are TRBV30 and TRBJ2-1; perhaps TRBD1 as D (6 bases). The sequenced material came from peripheral blood. The CDR3 protein is CAWSAINRVNEQFF. DNA for the CDR3: TGTGCCTGGAGTGCTATTAACAGGGTCAATGAGCAGTTCTTC. Looking up the rest from reference TRBV30 and TRBJ2-1 gives the full variable domain: SQTIHQWPATLVQPVGSPLSLECTVEGTSNPNLYWYRQAAGRGLQLLFYSVGIGQISSEVPQNLSASRPQDRQFILSSKKLLLSDSGFYLCAWSAINRVNEQFFGPGTRLTVL.